One and the same sample provided the 29 T cell receptor beta chains below, sequenced in a study of blood T cell repertoires in COVID-19. Data came from immunoSEQ multiplex PCR; TCRdb stores just in-frame clones and leaves some out. Found here are over 250,000 clones, roughly 86% of them singletons; the top ten hold approximately 2.4%. The sequenced sample consisted of PBMCs or T cells enriched from blood (not recorded which). The origin of the receptors is a woman under 30 who had recovered from COVID-19.

The V gene is TRBV7-9, the J gene TRBJ2-3, with D perhaps TRBD2 (6 bases). CDR3 length: 17 residues. V shed 1 base and J shed 0 bases, with 14 bases lying between them. Germline CDR1 is SEHNR and CDR2 is FQNEAQ (reference sequence). The CDR3 reads CASSLGHIAESTDTQYF. CDR3 coding DNA: TGTGCCAGCAGCTTAGGACATATAGCGGAAAGCACAGATACGCAGTATTTT.

The chain is built from TRBV28 and TRBJ2-2; D may be TRBD2 (5 bases). CDR1 is MDHEN and CDR2 is SYDVKM in the germline V gene. V was pared by 3 bases and J by 6 bases, with 17 bases between. The CDR3 extends over 16 amino acids. The CDR3 DNA reads as TGTGCCAGCAGTTTCCCCGCGGGTAGCGCGGCCGGGGAGCTGTTTTTT. Translating gives CASSFPAGSAAGELFF.

V usage is TRBV7-2 and J usage is TRBJ1-2; D gene ambiguous. The length of the CDR3 is 13 residues. Between the trimmed V and J ends, which lost 1 base and 14 bases, there was a span of 17 bases. Germline V gene data show CDR1 as SGHTA and CDR2 as FQGNSA. The DNA for the CDR3 is TGTGCCAGCAGCTTAGAGAGGGTTAGCCCGGAGACCTTC. Protein: CASSLERVSPETF.

A few counts support this clone. The chain has TRBV5-6 and TRBJ1-1; D ambiguous. CDR1 and CDR2 (germline): SGHDT, YYEEEE. This CDR3 spans 12 amino acids. The V end lost 3 bases, the J end lost 4 bases, and 7 bases lay between the germline ends. CDR3 bases: TGTGCCAGCAGCTGGGGAGGCACTGAAGCTTTCTTT. It translates to CASSWGGTEAFF.

J is TRBJ1-6 and V is TRBV5-6, with no clear D. The length of the CDR3 is 14 residues. In germline, CDR1 is SGHDT, CDR2 YYEEEE. V dropped 1 base and J dropped 10 bases, with 12 bases sitting between them. CDR3: CASSLTQVGSPLHF. The CDR3 DNA reads TGTGCCAGCAGCTTGACGCAGGTTGGATCACCCCTCCACTTT.

The chain links TRBV27 to TRBJ2-7, with TRBD1 as a possible D gene (6 bases). Germline values: CDR1 MNHEY, CDR2 SMNVEV (reference sequence). CDR3 length equals 16 residues. Trimming took off 5 bases at V and 2 bases at J, with 19 bases between the two ends. The CDR3 is CASSPHTRTETYEQYF. The CDR3 DNA reads TGTGCCAGCAGTCCCCATACCCGGACAGAAACCTACGAGCAGTACTTC.

V gene TRBV7-8 combines with J gene TRBJ2-1, with 13 bases aligning to TRBD2. V dropped 0 bases and J dropped 5; count of bases not matched to a gene: 1. Germline-derived CDR1 and CDR2 are SGHVS and FQNEAQ. The CDR3 is 16 amino acids. The CDR3 here is CASSLAGLAGNNEQFF. CDR3 nucleotides: TGTGCCAGCAGCTTAGCGGGACTAGCGGGGAACAATGAGCAGTTCTTC.

The CDR3 region has the DNA TGTGCCAGCAGCTTCAGGGTGCTGAACACTGAAGCTTTCTTT. This encodes CASSFRVLNTEAFF. This chain uses TRBV7-9 with TRBJ1-1, with D perhaps TRBD1 (5 bases). V dropped 3 bases and J dropped 0 bases, with 8 bases sitting between them. Germline V gene data show CDR1 as SEHNR and CDR2 as FQNEAQ (reference sequence). CDR3 length: 14 amino acids.

This chain uses TRBV4-1 with TRBJ2-3; 7 positions agree with TRBD2. The length of the CDR3 is 17 residues. Germline V gene lookup returns CDR1 MGHRA and CDR2 YSYEKL. Trimming removed 2 bases from V and 0 bases from J; junction bases left unmatched: 8. CDR3 DNA: TGCGCCAGCAGCCAAATCCCGACCGGGGGGAGCACAGATACGCAGTATTTT. This sequence encodes CASSQIPTGGSTDTQYF.

This chain joins TRBV11-2 and TRBJ2-1; D might be TRBD2 (5 bases). CDR3 length: 16 residues. The germline V gene encodes CDR1 SGHAT and CDR2 FQNNGV. V shed 5 bases and J shed 0 bases, with 14 bases lying between them. Written as DNA, the CDR3 is TGTGCCAGCAGCCCAGTTTTTGGGAGCTCCTACAATGAGCAGTTCTTC. This translates into CASSPVFGSSYNEQFF.

V and J are TRBV19 and TRBJ1-2, with TRBD1 matching 10 bases. Trimming took 4 bases from V and 4 from J; bases not matched to a gene: 6. Germline V gives CDR1 LNHDA, CDR2 SQIVND (reference sequence). This CDR3 has 15 amino acids. The CDR3 sequence is CASSTRQGASYGYTF. The CDR3 DNA reads as TGTGCCAGTAGTACCCGACAGGGGGCCAGCTATGGCTACACCTTC.

V usage is TRBV5-1 and J usage is TRBJ1-5; D ambiguous. CDR1 and CDR2 from the germline V gene are SGHRS and YFSETQ. V lost 0 bases to trimming and J lost 0 bases, with 7 bases between them. This CDR3 has 15 residues. The CDR3 spells CASSLGGDSNQPQHF. The DNA of the CDR3 is TGCGCCAGCAGCTTGGGAGGTGATAGCAATCAGCCCCAGCATTTT.

This clone was picked up one time. The J gene is TRBJ1-1, the V gene TRBV10-3, with unresolved D. V lost 8 bases, J lost 5 bases, and 9 bases lay in between. CDR1 ENHRY and CDR2 SYGVKD come from the germline V gene. The CDR3 is 11 amino acids. The CDR3 DNA sequence: TGTGCCATCCGGGGATTTACTGAAGCTTTCTTT. It yields the protein CAIRGFTEAFF.

The chain combines TRBV5-8 with TRBJ2-3, with 7 bases matching TRBD2. This CDR3 is 16 amino acids long. Germline trimming cut 0 bases from V and 2 bases from J; bases unmatched to any gene: 6. The germline V gene has CDR1 SGHTS and CDR2 YDEGEE. The CDR3 here is CASSLVPAGITDTQYF. The CDR3 bases are TGTGCCAGCAGCTTGGTGCCAGCGGGGATCACAGATACGCAGTATTTT.

This rearrangement joins TRBV9 to TRBJ2-1, with D perhaps TRBD2 (5 bases). Germline assignment: CDR1 SGDLS and CDR2 YYNGEE. The CDR3 is made up of 15 amino acids. V dropped 2 bases and J dropped 1 base, with 10 bases sitting between them. The CDR3 protein is CASSVSIASYNEQFF. As DNA, the CDR3 is TGTGCCAGCAGCGTCAGTATAGCGTCCTACAATGAGCAGTTCTTC.

The V gene is TRBV7-6, the J gene TRBJ1-5; D remains unclear. Germline values: CDR1 SGHVS, CDR2 FNYEAQ. Trimming took 0 bases from V and 4 from J, leaving 7 bases between them. There are 14 residues in the CDR3. For the CDR3, the DNA is TGTGCCAGCAGCTTAGCGGGCCCTAATCAGCCCCAGCATTTT. Encoded protein: CASSLAGPNQPQHF.

The CDR3 DNA reads TGTGCCAGCTCACTAGCGGGAGTGGGGGCCTACGAGCAGTACTTC. Translating gives CASSLAGVGAYEQYF. This rearrangement joins TRBV3-1 (or the pseudogene TRBV3-2) to TRBJ2-7; TRBD2 aligns across 11 bases. This CDR3 comprises 15 residues. V lost 8 bases and J lost 2; bases outside the gene matches: 8. Looked up from germline, CDR1 is LGHDT and CDR2 is YNNKEL (reference sequence).

This clone was counted a single time. The chain carries TRBV9 and TRBJ1-6; D call uncertain. V was pared by 3 bases and J by 9 bases, with 10 bases between. The CDR3 length is 13 residues. CDR1 is SGDLS and CDR2 is YYNGEE in the germline V gene. DNA for the CDR3: TGTGCCAGCAGCGCAGGCGCGGGTTCACCCCTCCACTTT. It codes for CASSAGAGSPLHF.

For the CDR3, the DNA is TGTGCCAGCAGCCGTTTGGGCTCCGACAACTATGGCTACACCTTC. It yields the protein CASSRLGSDNYGYTF. J is TRBJ1-2 and V is TRBV6-5, with D hard to call. Germline V CDR1 and CDR2: MNHEY, SVGAGI. The length of the CDR3 is 15 residues. Trimming cost V 6 bases and J 2 bases, with 16 bases left between them.

The chain employs TRBV27 and TRBJ2-3; possibly TRBD2 for D (6 bases). This CDR3 is built from 20 residues. Germline V gives CDR1 MNHEY, CDR2 SMNVEV (reference sequence). Trimming took 4 bases from V and 5 from J, leaving 31 bases between them. CDR3 coding DNA: TGTGCCAGCAGTTACAACCACGGGGGAACTCTTCCCGGGGCGGGAGATACGCAGTATTTT. Encoded protein: CASSYNHGGTLPGAGDTQYF.

CDR3 loop: CASSNTGNPHEQYF. The CDR3 region has the DNA TGTGCCAGCAGCAATACAGGGAATCCCCACGAGCAGTACTTC. The chain uses TRBV5-4 and TRBJ2-7; a possible D gene is TRBD1 (6 bases). V was cut by 4 bases and J by 5 bases, with 16 bases left in between. The CDR3 covers 14 residues. The germline V gene has CDR1 SGHNT and CDR2 YYREEE (reference sequence).

J is TRBJ2-1 and V is TRBV29-1; a possible D gene is TRBD1 (7 bases). CDR1 is SQVTM, CDR2 ANQGSEA, per germline. This CDR3 has 13 amino acids. V lost 7 bases and J lost 4, with 14 bases in between. The CDR3 nucleotides read TGCAGCGCCGGGGGACAGTTATACAATGAGCAGTTCTTC. As protein: CSAGGQLYNEQFF.

V usage is TRBV1 and J usage is TRBJ2-1; no check of the table's D call, TRBD2, against the DNA was made. TRBV1 is annotated as a pseudogene. The CDR3 sequence is 19 residues long. The CDR3, as DNA: TGCACCAGCAGCCAATCCGTTGAAACGAACTTCACCTCCTACAATGAGCAGTTCTTC. The encoded protein is CTSSQSVETNFTSYNEQFF.

The rearrangement links TRBV6-5 to TRBJ2-1; TRBD2 matches at 7 bases. This CDR3 spans 15 amino acids. Germline CDR1 reads MNHEY; CDR2 reads SVGAGI. V lost 6 bases to trimming and J lost 0 bases; unmatched junction nucleotides: 5. The CDR3 DNA is TGTGCCAGCAGGCGCGGGGGTTACTCCTACAATGAGCAGTTCTTC. Translation: CASRRGGYSYNEQFF.

The chain employs TRBV6-5 and TRBJ1-2, with D possibly being TRBD1 (5 bases). Looked up from germline, CDR1 is MNHEY and CDR2 is SVGAGI. CDR3 length: 15 residues. V was pared by 3 bases and J by 5 bases, with 16 bases between. CDR3 sequence: CASSYDGTGAYGYTF. CDR3 nucleotides: TGTGCCAGCAGTTATGACGGAACAGGAGCTTATGGCTACACCTTC.

This chain links TRBV29-1 with TRBJ2-7; the match to TRBD2 covers 7 bases. Germline CDR1 and CDR2: SQVTM and ANQGSEA. V lost 3 bases, J lost 0 bases, and 5 bases stayed unmatched. The CDR3 length is 14 residues. CDR3 bases: TGCAGCGTTGATGGCGGGGGTGTCTCCTACGAGCAGTACTTC. Translated: CSVDGGGVSYEQYF.

The genes are TRBV2 and TRBJ1-5, with TRBD1 identical over 7 bases. Germline assignment: CDR1 SNHLY and CDR2 FYNNEI. The trim removed 1 base at V and 3 bases at J, leaving 3 bases unmatched. The CDR3 loop spans 15 amino acids. The CDR3 region has the DNA TGTGCCAGCAGTGAAGTGACAGGGCCCAATCAGCCCCAGCATTTT. As protein: CASSEVTGPNQPQHF.

The gene calls are TRBV5-8 and TRBJ1-1; D is uncertain. Trimming took 1 base from V and 1 from J, leaving 5 bases between them. CDR1 SGHTS and CDR2 YDEGEE come from the germline V gene. CDR3 length: 13 amino acids. The CDR3 is CASSLNRNTEAFF. CDR3 nucleotides: TGTGCCAGCAGCTTGAACAGGAACACTGAAGCTTTCTTT.

The chain employs TRBV18 and TRBJ2-3; D gene unclear. There are 14 residues in the CDR3. V was pared by 6 bases and J by 0 bases, with 10 bases between. The germline CDR1 and CDR2 sequences are KGHSH and LQKENI. CDR3 DNA sequence: TGTGCCAGCTCCCCCGGGTTTAGCACAGATACGCAGTATTTT. Translation: CASSPGFSTDTQYF.